The source of this T cell receptor (beta chain) is a study of blood T cell repertoires in COVID-19. At the level of the study: The samples span acute and convalescent COVID-19 from the United States, Italy and Spain. PBMCs, B-cell-depleted T cells, or T cells were the source of the cDNA or gDNA that made up the material.

Original processing notes: Using reference gene primer amplification, nucleated cell counts were estimated. Measured with immunoSEQ multiplex PCR; TCRdb has only the in-frame clones, and not every one. V and J calls and clone size come straight from that table; D and trimming were deduced from the DNA. This sample has 85,000 to 130,000 clones, with roughly two thirds found just once. CDR3 length equals 15 residues. The germline V gene encodes CDR1 LNHDA and CDR2 SQIVND (reference sequence). V shed 3 bases and J shed 1 base, with 12 bases lying between them. The rearrangement uses TRBV19 and TRBJ1-1; D is undetermined. Sequencing was carried out using peripheral blood. This receptor was identified in a human donor with acute or convalescent COVID-19. The donor label of this sample is uncertain. The CDR3 bases are TGTGCCAGTAGTATGCAGCGAGTATCGAACACTGAAGCTTTCTTT. Encoded protein: CASSMQRVSNTEAFF.